This T cell receptor beta chain was sequenced during a study of tumor-infiltrating lymphocytes in primary liver carcinoma. Overall study context: All patients had surgically resected primary liver carcinoma. Sample counts of productive TCRbeta reads spanned roughly 3.65 to 8 million; these counts were similar across tissue types.

Only a few counts were recorded for this clonotype. What it binds is unknown. The V segment lost 7 bases and the J segment 5 bases; nucleotides outside the gene matches: 13. The CDR3 has 17 amino acids. The germline CDR1 and CDR2 sequences are LGHNT and FRNRAP. Unsorted whole blood supplied the blood RNA, and germline DNA was isolated too. A primer matching the constant region was used to make TCR beta cDNA from approximately 0.55 ug of total RNA. Three nested multiplex PCR rounds of slightly modified ARM-PCR generated TCR beta libraries. Rounds one and two of PCR, each of around 11 cycles, were primed with TRBV1-TRBV30 forward primers and a C-beta reverse primer. TCRdb used MiXCR to reprocess the multiplex PCR reads, holding one entry per CDR3 protein. Of about 200,000 distinct CDR3 sequences in the sample, roughly 61% were seen once. Findings of the study overall: Significantly greater top-250-clone fractions characterized tumors relative to blood (p = 0.039).

Sequencing used peripheral blood. This sequence originates from a woman in her sixties or seventies with primary liver carcinoma and hepatitis B virus infection. The rearrangement links TRBV12-5 to TRBJ2-2, with 10 nucleotides matching TRBD2. The CDR3 protein is CASASVGSGRWTGELFF. DNA for the CDR3: TGTGCTAGTGCCTCGGTTGGTAGCGGGAGGTGGACCGGGGAGCTGTTTTTT.